This is a list of T cell receptor beta chains from one sample in a study of T cell responses to AZD1222 COVID-19 vaccine. The method was immunoSEQ multiplex PCR; TCRdb's version includes in-frame clones alone and lacks a portion of them. The sample records 45,000 to 60,000 clones, about 74% being singletons. The source was peripheral blood, collected on day 0 of AZD1222 vaccination. These receptors all stem from an adult in good health. The CDR3 runs from the conserved cysteine through the conserved F or W. Fields, in order: D gene, clone size, J gene, V gene, CDR3 protein, CDR3 DNA. The D gene is left open where the match is weak. The size of a clone is reported for some rows only, either as once, few or many, or as a class for expanded clones.

D: .
size: medium-sized
J: TRBJ1-5
V: TRBV4-1
CDR3: CASSQDPPEANQPQHF
DNA: TGCGCCAGCAGCCAAGATCCCCCCGAAGCCAATCAGCCCCAGCATTTT

D: .
size: .
J: TRBJ2-7
V: TRBV7-2
CDR3: CASSLGVADYEQYF
DNA: TGTGCCAGCAGCTTAGGTGTTGCAGACTACGAGCAGTACTTC

D: .
size: few
J: TRBJ2-5
V: TRBV30
CDR3: CAWTAFGGTQYF
DNA: TGTGCCTGGACTGCTTTTGGGGGGACCCAGTACTTC

D: .
size: .
J: TRBJ1-5
V: TRBV6-6
CDR3: CASSRQGGQPQHF
DNA: TGTGCCAGCAGTCGGCAGGGCGGTCAGCCCCAGCATTTT

D: TRBD2
size: .
J: TRBJ2-3
V: TRBV18
CDR3: CASSPPGLAGAEDTQYF
DNA: TGTGCCAGCTCACCTCCGGGACTAGCGGGGGCGGAAGATACGCAGTATTTT

D: .
size: .
J: TRBJ2-1
V: TRBV11-2
CDR3: CASSSGRHYNEQFF
DNA: TGTGCCAGCAGCTCGGGCCGCCACTATAATGAGCAGTTCTTC

D: TRBD2
size: .
J: TRBJ2-7
V: TRBV5-1
CDR3: CASSWGRSGRWNYEQYF
DNA: TGCGCCAGCAGCTGGGGGAGGAGCGGGAGGTGGAACTACGAGCAGTACTTC

D: .
size: .
J: TRBJ2-6
V: TRBV19
CDR3: CASTSGANVLTF
DNA: TGTGCCAGTACTTCTGGGGCCAACGTCCTGACTTTC

D: .
size: medium-sized
J: TRBJ2-2
V: TRBV11-2
CDR3: CASSLTGPGELFF
DNA: TGTGCCAGCAGCTTAACGGGACCCGGGGAGCTGTTTTTT

D: .
size: .
J: TRBJ2-7
V: TRBV21-1
CDR3: CASPPWKATYEQYF
DNA: TGTGCCAGTCCCCCCTGGAAAGCGACCTACGAGCAGTACTTC

D: .
size: .
J: TRBJ1-1
V: TRBV28
CDR3: CASSFARFEAFF
DNA: TGTGCCAGCAGTTTTGCGAGATTTGAAGCTTTCTTT

D: .
size: few
J: TRBJ2-1
V: TRBV7-6
CDR3: CASSAMRGSSYNEQFF
DNA: TGTGCCAGCAGCGCTATGAGGGGGAGCTCCTACAATGAGCAGTTCTTC

D: .
size: .
J: TRBJ1-2
V: TRBV10-3
CDR3: CAISDSQVYGYTF
DNA: TGTGCCATCAGTGATTCACAGGTATATGGCTACACCTTC

D: .
size: .
J: TRBJ2-7
V: TRBV28
CDR3: CASSPGQISSYEQYF
DNA: TGTGCCAGCAGCCCAGGACAGATAAGCTCCTACGAGCAGTACTTC

D: .
size: once
J: TRBJ2-2
V: TRBV5-1
CDR3: CASSLLPQANTGELFF
DNA: TGCGCCAGCAGCTTGTTACCTCAGGCGAACACCGGGGAGCTGTTTTTT

D: .
size: .
J: TRBJ1-2
V: TRBV5-1
CDR3: CASSPQATYGYTF
DNA: TGCGCCAGCAGCCCCCAGGCAACTTATGGCTACACCTTC

D: .
size: .
J: TRBJ1-1
V: TRBV28
CDR3: CASSLGRWDTEAFF
DNA: TGTGCCAGCAGTTTGGGGCGGTGGGACACTGAAGCTTTCTTT

D: .
size: .
J: TRBJ2-5
V: TRBV7-2
CDR3: CASRRRVHTTETQYF
DNA: TGTGCCAGCAGACGCAGGGTACACACGACCGAGACCCAGTACTTC